This T cell receptor beta chain appears in the sequencing data of a study of monozygotic twins with inflammatory bowel disease. As to this clonotype: What it binds is unknown.

Study results and caveats: By inverse Simpson index, TCRbeta diversity was lower in IBD patients than in healthy co-twins. With others, IBD patients shared fewer clonotypes than healthy twins did, especially with disease activity.

CDR3 length: 17 amino acids. Germline CDR1 is MNHNS and CDR2 is SASEGT. Around 4,000 ng of total RNA went into each TCR library. Template switching appended UMIs that held a 6-nucleotide sample barcode. TCRdb reprocessed the 5' RACE reads and keeps a single row for each CDR3 protein, giving no DNA. The listing records fewer than 200,000 distinct CDR3 sequences. This receptor was taken from a human donor with ulcerative colitis or Crohn's disease, or a healthy co-twin of an affected twin (not recorded which). The chain is built from TRBV6-1 and TRBJ2-7; TCRdb proposes TRBD2, but this gene call is untestable without DNA. Sequenced input: blood. The CDR3 loop reads CASSRPSLAGRPYEQYF.